This record looks at one TCR beta chain sequence and its context. Its antigen is still unknown. These data come from a study of T cell clonotyping in hematopoietic cell transplantation. Study-wide results and limits: At the given depth, recipient repertoires were over 95% de novo clonotypes. Pathologically expanded recipient clonotypes increased progressively from day 30 to day 180 as diversity fell.

Data came from immunoSEQ multiplex PCR; TCRdb stores just in-frame clones and leaves some out. The sample consists of roughly 40,000 clones, 85% to 95% of them appearing once. The CDR3 spans 11 residues. V was shortened by 6 bases and J by 5 bases, with 10 bases between the two germline ends. Per germline, CDR1 DFQATT and CDR2 SNEGSKA (reference sequence). The TCR comes from a woman aged 45-60 years in good health. Some clones in this sample may be carry-over from other donors' samples. Sequencing input: peripheral blood mononuclear cells. The rearrangement joins TRBV20-1 to TRBJ2-5; D ambiguous. CDR3 nucleotide sequence: TGCAGTGCCTCTGCGAGGGAGACCCAGTACTTC. Its protein is CSASARETQYF.